This T cell receptor (beta chain) was profiled in a study of tumor and adjacent non-tumor tissue in lung cancer. In the study overall: Approximately 4.2 million productive TCRbeta reads were obtained per sample on average.

Three rounds of nested PCR, following a modified ARM-PCR protocol, produced the TCRbeta library. TCRdb analysed the multiplex PCR reads with MiXCR anew, one entry per CDR3 protein. This sample has about 75,000 distinct CDR3 sequences, with 60% to 85% found just once. Study-level results: Tumor repertoires had a smaller top 100 clone share than normal lung. Tumor tissue had significantly higher TCR diversity than normal lung.

This CDR3 has 16 residues. The template was RNA from unsorted bulk tissue. Donors were chemotherapy-naive, newly diagnosed lung cancer surgical patients in China, August–late 2014. Concerning this clonotype: No antigen is known for it.

The rearrangement uses TRBV21-1 and TRBJ2-2; whether TRBD1, the table's D call, matches the DNA was not checked. TRBV21-1 is tagged as a pseudogene. The TCR was taken from a woman between 50 and 59 years old with non-small cell lung cancer. Sample: lung tumor tissue. The CDR3 DNA is TGTGCCAGTAGCTCCCCATGGCACAGGGACACCGGGGAGCTGTTTTTT. This encodes CASSSPWHRDTGELFF.